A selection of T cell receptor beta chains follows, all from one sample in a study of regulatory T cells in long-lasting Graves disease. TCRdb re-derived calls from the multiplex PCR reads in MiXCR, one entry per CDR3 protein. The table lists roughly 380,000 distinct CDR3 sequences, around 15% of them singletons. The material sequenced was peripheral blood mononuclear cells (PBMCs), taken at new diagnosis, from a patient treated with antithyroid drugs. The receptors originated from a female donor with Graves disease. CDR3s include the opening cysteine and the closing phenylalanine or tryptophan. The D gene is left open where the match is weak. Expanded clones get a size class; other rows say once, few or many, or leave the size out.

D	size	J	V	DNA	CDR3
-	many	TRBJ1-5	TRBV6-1	TGTGCCAGCAGACGACACCCTTATAGCAATCAGCCCCAGCATTTT	CASRRHPYSNQPQHF
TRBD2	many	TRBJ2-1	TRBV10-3	TGTGCCATCAGTGAGTCGTCCGGGACTAGCTTATTCAATGAGCAGTTCTTC	CAISESSGTSLFNEQFF
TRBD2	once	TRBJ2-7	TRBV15	TGTGCCACCAGCAAGGGGCGGGGGGCTAACGAGCAGTACTTC	CATSKGRGANEQYF
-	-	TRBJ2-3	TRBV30	TGTGCCTGGAGTGTACTAGGGCAAGTAAGCACAGATACGCAGTATTTT	CAWSVLGQVSTDTQYF
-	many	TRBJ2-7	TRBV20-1	TGCAGTGCTGAAACCCCCGGGGCGGGCCTCTACGAGCAGTACTTC	CSAETPGAGLYEQYF
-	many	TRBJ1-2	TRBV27	TGTGCCAGCAGTTTATCGCTCAGTTCCATGGGCTACACCTTC	CASSLSLSSMGYTF
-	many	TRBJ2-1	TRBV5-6	TGTGCCAGCAGCTTGGCCATGGTCCATGAGCAGTTCTTC	CASSLAMVHEQFF
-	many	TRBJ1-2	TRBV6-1	TGTGCCAGCATACCGAATGGGCAGGGGAACTATGGCTACACCTTC	CASIPNGQGNYGYTF
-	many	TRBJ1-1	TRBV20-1	TGCAGTGCTAGAGGGGGCTCAGTTGAAGCTTTCTTT	CSARGGSVEAFF
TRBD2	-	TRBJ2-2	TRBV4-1	TGCGCCAGCAGCCTAGGGAGAAAAGCGGGATTCACCGGGGAGCTGTTTTTT	CASSLGRKAGFTGELFF
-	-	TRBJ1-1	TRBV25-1	TGTGCCAGCAGCAAAGGGGGAATGACTGAAGCTTTCTTT	CASSKGGMTEAFF
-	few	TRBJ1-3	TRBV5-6	TGTGCCAGCAGCTTGGACAGGGCTTTCTCTGGAAGCACCATATATTTT	CASSLDRAFSGSTIYF
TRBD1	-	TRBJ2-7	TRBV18	TGTGCCAGCTCACCACCCAAAGGACAGGGATCCGAGCAGTACTTC	CASSPPKGQGSEQYF
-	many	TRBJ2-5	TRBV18	TGTGCCAGCTCACCACCGGAAGGAGGGGAGACCCAGTACTTC	CASSPPEGGETQYF
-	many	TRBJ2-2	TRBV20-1	TGCAGTGCTAGAGAGGGCGGGTCGAACACCGGGGAGCTGTTTTTT	CSAREGGSNTGELFF
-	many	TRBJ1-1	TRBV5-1	TGCGCCAGCAGCGCGCCGGACCCGAGGACTGAAGCTTTCTTT	CASSAPDPRTEAFF
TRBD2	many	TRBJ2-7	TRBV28	TGTGCCAGCAGCTTGACTAGCGCTACGAGCTCCTACGAGCAGTACTTC	CASSLTSATSSYEQYF
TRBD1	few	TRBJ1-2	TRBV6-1	TGTGCCAGCAACACCGGGACAGGGAGGGGAGCCCGCAACTATGGCTACACCTTC	CASNTGTGRGARNYGYTF
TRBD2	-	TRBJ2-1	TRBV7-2	TGTGCCAGCAGCTCCCGTCCAGCGGGAGGGCCCTACAATGAGCAGTTCTTC	CASSSRPAGGPYNEQFF
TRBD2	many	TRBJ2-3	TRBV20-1	TGCAGTGCTAGAGATGAGACTAGCGGGGGCCCAGATACGCAGTATTTT	CSARDETSGGPDTQYF
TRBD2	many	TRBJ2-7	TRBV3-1	TGTGCCAGCAGCCGCGGGAGGGGCTACGAGCAGTACTTC	CASSRGRGYEQYF
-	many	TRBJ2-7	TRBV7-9	TGTGCCAGCAGCCAGGAGGACAGTCGAGGATCCTACGAGCAGTACTTC	CASSQEDSRGSYEQYF
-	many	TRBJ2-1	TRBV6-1	TGTGCCAGCAGAGTGGGATACGGAGAGAGCTCCTACAATGAGCAGTTCTTC	CASRVGYGESSYNEQFF
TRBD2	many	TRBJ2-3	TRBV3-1	TGTGCCAGCAGCCTACTAGCGGGAGCAGGAGATACGCAGTATTTT	CASSLLAGAGDTQYF
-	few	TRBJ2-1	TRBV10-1	TGCGCCAGCAGTAGCAGGGTTCACAATGAGCAGTTCTTC	CASSSRVHNEQFF
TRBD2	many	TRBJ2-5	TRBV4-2	TGTGCCAGCAGCCAAGAAAGGGGGACTAGATCCGGGGGTGAGACCCAGTACTTC	CASSQERGTRSGGETQYF
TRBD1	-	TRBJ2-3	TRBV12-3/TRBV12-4	TGTGCCAGCAGTTCGGGGACAGGGGACACAGATACGCAGTATTTT	CASSSGTGDTDTQYF
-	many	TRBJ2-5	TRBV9	TGTGCCAGCAGCGGCGGAAATCAAGAGACCCAGTACTTC	CASSGGNQETQYF
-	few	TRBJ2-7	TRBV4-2	TGTGCCAGCAGCCAACTACTCAGCTACGAGCAGTACTTC	CASSQLLSYEQYF
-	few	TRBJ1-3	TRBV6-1	TGTGCCAGCAGAGTCGGGTCTGCTGGAAACACCATATCTTTT	CASRVGSAGNTISF
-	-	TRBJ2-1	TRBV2	TGTGCCAGCAGTTTTACAGTGACTAATGAGCAGTTCTTC	CASSFTVTNEQFF
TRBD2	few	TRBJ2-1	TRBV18	TGTGCCAGCTCTGCTCAACTAGCGGGAGCCTACAATGAGCAGTTCTTC	CASSAQLAGAYNEQFF
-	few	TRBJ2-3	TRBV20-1	TGCAGTGCTAGAGATCGGCCTAGACTGTACTGGGCCCGCACAGATACGCAGTATTTT	CSARDRPRLYWARTDTQYF
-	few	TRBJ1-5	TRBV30	TGTGCCTGGAGTGTACAAGGGGTGCGACAGCCCCAGCATTTT	CAWSVQGVRQPQHF
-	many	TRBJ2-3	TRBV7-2	TGTGCCAGGGGTGGGCCCACAGATACGCAGTATTTT	CARGGPTDTQYF
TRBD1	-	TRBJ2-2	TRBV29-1	TGCAGCGGCGGACAGGGACCCACCGGGGAGCTGTTTTTT	CSGGQGPTGELFF
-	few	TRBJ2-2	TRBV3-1	TGTGCCAGCAGCCCGAGTCGGGCGAACACCGGGGAGCTGTTTTTT	CASSPSRANTGELFF
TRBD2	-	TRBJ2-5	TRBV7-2	TGTGCCAGCAGTTATTTACTAGCGGAGGACAGAGAGACCCAGTACTTC	CASSYLLAEDRETQYF
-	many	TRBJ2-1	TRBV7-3	TGTGCCAGCAGCTCTGACAGGCTAAATGAGCAGTTCTTC	CASSSDRLNEQFF
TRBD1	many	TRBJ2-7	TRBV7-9	TGTGCCAGCAGCCCCAGCCCGGGACAGGGGTCCTACGAGCAGTACTTC	CASSPSPGQGSYEQYF
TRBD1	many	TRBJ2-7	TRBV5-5	TGTGCCAGCAGCTTCGGCTGGACAGGGAACTACGAGCAGTACTTC	CASSFGWTGNYEQYF
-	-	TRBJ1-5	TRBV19	TGTGCCAGTAGTACCGGGATTACGTTTGATCAGCCCCAGCATTTT	CASSTGITFDQPQHF
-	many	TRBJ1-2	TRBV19	TGTGCCAGTAGTATAGGTCCTCTTGTGGATGGCTACACCTTC	CASSIGPLVDGYTF
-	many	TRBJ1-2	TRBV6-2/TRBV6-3	TGTGCCAGCAGCTACTCAGCTAACTATGGCTACACCTTC	CASSYSANYGYTF
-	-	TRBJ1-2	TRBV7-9	TGTGCCAGCAGCCTAACTCCGGACAGACACTATGGCTACACCTTC	CASSLTPDRHYGYTF